This TCR beta chain was observed in a study of CD8+CD57+ T cells in acquired aplastic anemia. Background on the study: The average for DNA from sorted CD4+ and CD8+ cells was 3 to 4 ug. Healthy donor CD4+ cell samples had a mean of about 10.8 million reads.

Investigators profiled TCR beta VDJ and CDR3 from genomic DNA template. In TCRdb, the reads were re-called with MiXCR into one record per CDR3 protein. The sample holds some 200,000 distinct CDR3 sequences, 30% to 40% seen once. Findings of the study overall: Significance was not reached for CD8+ Simpson's diversity between patients and controls. About 29 shared CD8+ CDR3s appeared highly expressed within patients' immunodominant clones.

This clonotype showed up just a few times. What it recognizes is unknown. Sequencing was performed on sorted CD4+, CD8+, or CD8+CD57+ T cells (not recorded which) from PBMCs. This receptor was obtained from a human donor in good health, serving as a control.

Written as DNA, the CDR3 is TGCGCCAGCAGCCCCGAATTACTAGGGAACACCATATATTTT. Its translation is CASSPELLGNTIYF. The chain joins TRBV5-1 to TRBJ1-3; no clear D. This CDR3 spans 14 amino acids. Per the germline V gene, CDR1 is SGHRS and CDR2 is YFSETQ. V dropped 4 bases and J dropped 7 bases, with 15 bases sitting between them.